This TCR beta chain derives from a study of cytomegalovirus exposure and HLA in healthy donors. General study findings and limits: It was 150 or so TCR beta chains that were listed as cytomegalovirus-associated.

This clone was seen more than once but under ten times. Antigen: not known. V gave up 5 bases and J gave up 7 bases, with 6 bases separating them. The germline gives CDR1 MNHNY, CDR2 SVGAGI (reference sequence). The CDR3 consists of 11 residues. The study ran its PCR with 60 Vbeta and 13 Jbeta primers. Profiling relied on immunoSEQ multiplex PCR, and the TCRdb table lists in-frame clones only, not all of them. This sample carries fewer than 200,000 clones, about 80% of them seen once, and the ten largest clones take roughly 2%. Sequencing input: PBMCs. This receptor was identified in a female donor in good health and CMV-seronegative. The chain combines TRBV6-6 with TRBJ1-5; no reliable D call. The CDR3: CASSDGQPQHF. Written as DNA, the CDR3 is TGTGCCAGCAGTGACGGGCAGCCCCAGCATTTT.